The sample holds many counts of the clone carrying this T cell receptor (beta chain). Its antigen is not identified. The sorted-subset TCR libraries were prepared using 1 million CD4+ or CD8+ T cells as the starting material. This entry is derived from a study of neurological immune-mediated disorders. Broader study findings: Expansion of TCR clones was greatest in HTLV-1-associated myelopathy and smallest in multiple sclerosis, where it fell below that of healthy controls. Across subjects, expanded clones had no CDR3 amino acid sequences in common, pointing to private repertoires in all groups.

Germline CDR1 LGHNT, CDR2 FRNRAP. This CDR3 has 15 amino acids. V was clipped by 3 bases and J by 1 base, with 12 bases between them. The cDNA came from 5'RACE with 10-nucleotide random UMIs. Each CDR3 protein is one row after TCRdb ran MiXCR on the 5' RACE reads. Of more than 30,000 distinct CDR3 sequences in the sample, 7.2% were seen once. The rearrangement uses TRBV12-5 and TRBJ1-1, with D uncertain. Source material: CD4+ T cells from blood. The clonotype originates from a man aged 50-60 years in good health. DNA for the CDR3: TGTGCTAGTGGTTTAGAAGGGCTGAAGAACACTGAAGCTTTCTTT. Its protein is CASGLEGLKNTEAFF.